This T cell receptor beta chain originates from a study of T cell repertoires in cytomegalovirus infection. Study as a whole: In public TCR beta signatures, there were indications of both CMV infection and matching HLA type. Study-wide findings and caveats: Cumulative public TCR beta family frequency identified CMV carriers with the relevant HLA.

This CDR3 contains 13 residues. CDR1 SEHNR and CDR2 FQNEAQ come from the germline V gene (reference sequence). V was pared by 1 base and J by 3 bases, with 7 bases between. Concerning this clonotype itself: The antigen remains unidentified.

Each CDR3 protein gets one entry after TCRdb re-called the reads with MiXCR. The table has tens of thousands of distinct CDR3 sequences, roughly 20% seen once. Here the sequenced sample was CD8+ T cells from cultured PBMCs, taken from culture after CMV antigen stimulation. The chain links TRBV7-9 to TRBJ2-7, with D unclear. The TCR was taken from a human donor in good health (CMV status not recorded). Some clones in this sample may be carry-over from other donors' samples. CDR3 DNA sequence: TGTGCCAGCAGCTTAGATGACAACTACGAGCAGTACTTC. It specifies CASSLDDNYEQYF.